The 20 T cell receptor beta chains in this list originate from one sample, sequenced in a study of response to subunit inactivated influenza vaccine. MiXCR was run by TCRdb on the RT-PCR reads, yielding one entry per CDR3 protein. The table includes roughly 620,000 distinct CDR3 sequences, over 9% detected once. The same sample was also used in a study of T cells expressing NK-cell markers. According to that study: Scientists made TCR beta cDNA using 5'RACE template switching with UMIs.

The specimen comprised PBMCs from blood, sampled on the day of vaccination. These receptors originate from a man aged 45-60 years who received an inactivated influenza vaccine.

The chain recombines TRBV24-1 with TRBJ1-2; a possible D gene is TRBD1 (5 bases). Germline V gene lookup returns CDR1 KGHDR and CDR2 SFDVKD. The CDR3 is 14 amino acids. V lost 5 bases, J lost 8 bases, and 17 bases lay in between. DNA of the CDR3: TGTGCCACCAGTGCCTCAGGGACTCACGAAGGCTACACCTTC. It specifies CATSASGTHEGYTF.

This clonotype has only a few counts. V gene TRBV20-1 combines with J gene TRBJ2-1, with unresolved D. Germline assignment: CDR1 DFQATT and CDR2 SNEGSKA (reference sequence). There are 13 residues in the CDR3. V was cut by 5 bases and J by 9 bases, with 17 bases left in between. The CDR3 region is CSAGPRAQFEQFF. The CDR3 bases are TGCAGTGCTGGACCCCGAGCCCAATTTGAGCAGTTCTTC.

The chain is built from TRBV5-1 and TRBJ2-1; 12 bases line up with TRBD1. This CDR3 comprises 14 residues. Germline loops: CDR1 SGHRS, CDR2 YFSETQ. The J segment lost 13 bases and the V segment lost 4 bases, leaving 9 bases of the junction unmatched. The CDR3 sequence: CASSRDRGHRNQFF. The CDR3, as DNA: TGCGCCAGCAGCCGGGACAGGGGGCATCGGAACCAGTTCTTC.

This clonotype appeared a few times. The V gene is TRBV10-3, the J gene TRBJ1-1; D unclear. From germline, CDR1 is ENHRY and CDR2 SYGVKD. Trimming shortened V by 6 bases and J by 8 bases, and 13 bases separated the two germline ends. This CDR3 comprises 12 residues. The CDR3 spells CAISPDRGEAFF. For the CDR3, the DNA is TGTGCCATCAGCCCTGATCGAGGGGAAGCTTTCTTT.

The rearrangement joins TRBV6-1 to TRBJ2-4; 9 positions match TRBD1. V gave up 5 bases and J gave up 7 bases; unmatched junction bases: 3. This CDR3 has 13 amino acids. Germline V gene sequence: CDR1 MNHNS, CDR2 SASEGT. The CDR3 DNA is TGTGCCAGCAGTAGGGACAGGGCCAACATTCAGTACTTC. This sequence encodes CASSRDRANIQYF.

This chain links TRBV6-2 or TRBV6-3 with TRBJ2-3, with 8 nucleotides matching TRBD2. CDR1 MNHEY and CDR2 SVGEGT come from the germline V gene. CDR3 size: 13 residues. V lost 8 bases to trimming and J lost 3 bases; unmatched junction nucleotides: 4. The CDR3 bases are TGTGCCAGCTGCGGACTAGCAACAGATACGCAGTATTTT. It specifies CASCGLATDTQYF.

This clonotype was detected a few times. The chain uses TRBV20-1 and TRBJ2-3; D might be TRBD1 (5 bases). This CDR3 region has 13 residues. In germline, CDR1 is DFQATT, CDR2 SNEGSKA (reference sequence). With 5 bases removed from V and 2 bases from J, the gap between germline ends came to 11 bases. Here the CDR3 reads CSAADSFTDTQYF. In DNA form, the CDR3 reads TGCAGTGCTGCTGACAGCTTCACAGATACGCAGTATTTT.

The chain is built from TRBV3-1 and TRBJ2-3, with 14 bases lining up with TRBD2. The germline gives CDR1 LGHDT, CDR2 YNNKEL (reference sequence). This CDR3 spans 22 amino acids. V lost 4 bases to trimming and J lost 2 bases; unmatched junction nucleotides: 20. The CDR3 DNA reads TGTGCCAGCAGCCGTACCATCGAGGGACCGGGACTAGCGGGAGCTCCCACAGATACGCAGTATTTT. It translates to CASSRTIEGPGLAGAPTDTQYF.

The CDR3, as DNA: TGTGCCAGCAGCCCCGGACTAGCGGGAGGCCTCCTATCCTACGAGCAGTACTTC. Translation: CASSPGLAGGLLSYEQYF. The chain links TRBV11-2 to TRBJ2-7; the match to TRBD2 covers 14 bases. The J segment lost 1 base and the V segment lost 5 bases, leaving 10 bases of the junction unmatched. The germline gives CDR1 SGHAT, CDR2 FQNNGV. CDR3 size: 18 residues. Full variable domain (remainder filled in from reference TRBV11-2 and TRBJ2-7): EAGVAQSPRYKIIEKRQSVAFWCNPISGHATLYWYQQILGQGPKLLIQFQNNGVVDDSQLPKDRFSAERLKGVDSTLKIQPAKLEDSAVYLCASSPGLAGGLLSYEQYFGPGTRLTVT.

Many counts were recorded for this clonotype. The chain has TRBV2 and TRBJ2-1; tentative D call: TRBD1 (6 bases). Germline V gene data show CDR1 as SNHLY and CDR2 as FYNNEI. The CDR3 totals 14 residues. The ends were cut back, 7 bases at V and 7 bases at J, with 17 bases in the middle. This chain's CDR3 is CASTRPGTINEQFF. For the CDR3, the DNA is TGTGCCAGCACTAGGCCCGGGACAATAAATGAGCAGTTCTTC.

V and J are TRBV4-1 and TRBJ1-5; D is unresolved. The CDR3 spans 16 residues. V lost 0 bases and J 5 bases, leaving 14 bases between the germline ends. The germline gives CDR1 MGHRA, CDR2 YSYEKL. The CDR3 region has the DNA TGCGCCAGCAGCCAAGATAGTGTGGCAAACCATCAGCCCCAGCATTTT. This codes for CASSQDSVANHQPQHF.

V gene TRBV28 combines with J gene TRBJ1-1, with D perhaps TRBD1 (5 bases). V shed 10 bases and J shed 7 bases, with 19 bases lying between them. The CDR3 is 13 residues long. Germline V lookup: CDR1 MDHEN, CDR2 SYDVKM. The CDR3 loop is CAISQGQGGEAFF. The CDR3, as DNA: TGTGCCATCAGCCAAGGTCAGGGAGGTGAAGCTTTCTTT.

In this sample, this clonotype turned up a few times. J is TRBJ2-2 and V is TRBV5-5; D is undetermined. The CDR3 runs to 15 residues. Trimming removed 4 bases from V and 0 bases from J, with 10 bases in between. Germline-derived CDR1 and CDR2 are SGHKS and YYEKEE (reference sequence). DNA of the CDR3: TGTGCCAGCAGCGGGCGTCGATCGAACACCGGGGAGCTGTTTTTT. Translated: CASSGRRSNTGELFF.

This clonotype was seen more than once but under ten times. The rearrangement uses TRBV7-8 and TRBJ2-3, with 7 bases matching TRBD2. The CDR3 length is 16 residues. Germline loops: CDR1 SGHVS, CDR2 FQNEAQ. The ends lost 5 bases at V and 2 bases at J; junction bases unmatched: 10. The CDR3 loop reads CASSPRKSGATDTQYF. The CDR3 DNA follows: TGTGCCAGCAGCCCGCGGAAAAGCGGGGCCACAGATACGCAGTATTTT.

The chain recombines TRBV20-1 with TRBJ2-7; 8 bases fit TRBD1. Germline loops: CDR1 DFQATT, CDR2 SNEGSKA (reference sequence). The length of the CDR3 is 14 residues. V gave up 2 bases and J gave up 6 bases; unmatched junction bases: 9. In nucleotides, the CDR3 is TGCAGTGCTAGACAGGGGGCGCGGGTTCTCGAGCAGTACTTC. Translation: CSARQGARVLEQYF.

The table lists this clonotype with a few counts. CDR3: CSARDVRVTYEQYF. DNA for the CDR3: TGCAGTGCTAGAGACGTCCGGGTGACCTACGAGCAGTACTTC. This chain connects TRBV20-1 to TRBJ2-7; D call uncertain. The CDR3 sequence is 14 residues long. The ends were cut back, 0 bases at V and 2 bases at J, with 11 bases in the middle. CDR1 is DFQATT, CDR2 SNEGSKA, per germline (reference sequence).

There are a few counts of this clonotype. The rearrangement uses TRBV5-1 and TRBJ2-5, with D tentatively TRBD2 (6 bases). Germline CDR1 and CDR2: SGHRS and YFSETQ. Trimming pared 4 bases from V and 5 bases from J, leaving 18 bases between. The CDR3 is 15 amino acids. CDR3 DNA: TGCGCCAGCAGCGAAACCGGGACTCCCCGGGAGACCCAGTACTTC. This encodes CASSETGTPRETQYF.

There are a few counts of this clonotype. The V call is TRBV5-6, the J call TRBJ2-7; the D is unclear. Germline V gene sequence: CDR1 SGHDT, CDR2 YYEEEE. The V end was cut by 4 bases, the J end by 7 bases, with 9 bases between. This CDR3 spans 11 amino acids. The CDR3 sequence is CASSRDREQYF. DNA of the CDR3: TGTGCCAGCAGCCGTGACCGGGAGCAGTACTTC.

This chain joins TRBV6-1 and TRBJ2-7; the match to TRBD1 covers 9 bases. V trimming: 6 bases; J trimming: 6 bases; junction bases outside the gene matches: 9. The CDR3 is made up of 14 amino acids. Germline V gene data show CDR1 as MNHNS and CDR2 as SASEGT. CDR3 in DNA: TGTGCCAGCAGCGCCGGGACAGGGCCACGCGAGCAGTACTTC. Its protein is CASSAGTGPREQYF.

The chain is built from TRBV30 and TRBJ1-2, with D hard to call. CDR1 and CDR2 from the germline V gene are GTSNPN and SVGIG (reference sequence). V dropped 3 bases and J dropped 2 bases, with 7 bases sitting between them. The CDR3 runs 12 residues. The CDR3 region is CAWRLGNYGYTF. In nucleotides, the CDR3 is TGTGCCTGGAGACTGGGCAACTATGGCTACACCTTC.